These 30 T cell receptor beta chains share one sample of origin, sequenced in a study of a mutant IDH1 vaccine in newly diagnosed glioma. Time point defined: week 23, last vaccination. Topical imiquimod accompanied each vaccine dose, which consisted of 300 ug of mutant IDH1 20-mer peptide. Their specific antigens are unknown. The assay was immunoSEQ multiplex PCR, and TCRdb's table has in-frame clones only and misses some. Of tens of thousands of clones listed, about three quarters are singletons. The specimen was PBMCs, collected from a glioma patient whose treatment included an IDH1 peptide vaccine. The receptors come from a man in his forties or fifties with glioma.

This chain connects TRBV28 to TRBJ2-3; TRBD1 matches at 9 bases. CDR3 size: 15 residues. V shed 2 bases and J 3 bases; nucleotides not matched to a gene: 3. Germline CDR1 is MDHEN and CDR2 is SYDVKM. CDR3 loop: CASSLGTGPTDTQYF. The CDR3 coding sequence is TGTGCCAGCAGTTTAGGGACAGGGCCGACAGATACGCAGTATTTT.

The CDR3 region has the DNA TGTGCCAGCAACCTCGATGGAAACACCATATATTTT. Translating gives CASNLDGNTIYF. The chain is built from TRBV7-2 and TRBJ1-3; no firm D call. Deletions cut 7 bases from V and 3 bases from J, with 7 bases between. The germline gives CDR1 SGHTA, CDR2 FQGNSA. There are 12 residues in the CDR3. The entire variable domain, with the rest obtained from reference TRBV7-2 and TRBJ1-3, is as follows: GAGVSQSPSNKVTEKGKDVELRCDPISGHTALYWYRQSLGQGLEFLIYFQGNSAPDKSGLPSDRFSAERTGGSVSTLTIQRTQQEDSAVYLCASNLDGNTIYFGEGSWLTVV.

This chain links TRBV7-2 with TRBJ1-5; D is possibly TRBD1 (5 bases). CDR3 size: 16 residues. Trimming removed 2 bases at V and 9 bases at J, with 20 bases between. Germline lookup yields CDR1 SGHTA and CDR2 FQGNSA. The CDR3 nucleotides read TGTGCCAGCAGCTTATCTGGGACCCCGGTTGAGGGGCCCCAGCATTTT. Its protein is CASSLSGTPVEGPQHF.

The chain is built from TRBV5-6 and TRBJ2-1; 8 bases are a match to TRBD2. V lost 3 bases to trimming and J lost 5 bases; unmatched junction nucleotides: 7. The CDR3 spans 15 residues. Looked up from germline, CDR1 is SGHDT and CDR2 is YYEEEE. The CDR3 DNA reads as TGTGCCAGCAGCTCGGGACTAGTCTTAAACAATGAGCAGTTCTTC. Protein sequence: CASSSGLVLNNEQFF. Variable domain in full (rest from reference TRBV5-6 and TRBJ2-1): DAGVTQSPTHLIKTRGQQVTLRCSPKSGHDTVSWYQQALGQGPQFIFQYYEEEERQRGNFPDRFSGHQFPNYSSELNVNALLLGDSALYLCASSSGLVLNNEQFFGPGTRLTVL.

The chain links TRBV9 to TRBJ1-1; a possible D gene is TRBD1 (6 bases). Germline CDR1 and CDR2: SGDLS and YYNGEE. This CDR3 spans 14 amino acids. With 4 bases removed from V and 0 bases from J, the gap between germline ends came to 10 bases. CDR3: CASSRQVLNTEAFF. The CDR3 nucleotides are TGTGCCAGCAGCCGACAGGTACTGAACACTGAAGCTTTCTTT.

This chain joins TRBV5-4 and TRBJ1-1, with D unresolved. This CDR3 has 13 residues. The V gene's germline CDR1 is SGHNT and CDR2 YYREEE (reference sequence). V was clipped by 9 bases and J by 1 base, with 13 bases between them. CDR3 coding DNA: TGTGCCACCCTGACTCGGGGGAACACTGAAGCTTTCTTT. Its translation: CATLTRGNTEAFF.

V is TRBV5-5 and J is TRBJ2-2; TRBD1 aligns across 9 bases. J gave up 7 bases and V 2 bases, and 6 bases lay outside the gene matches. This CDR3 has 15 amino acids. In germline, CDR1 is SGHKS, CDR2 YYEKEE (reference sequence). CDR3 amino acids: CASSLLQGAGGELFF. CDR3 coding DNA: TGTGCCAGCAGCTTACTACAGGGGGCCGGCGGGGAGCTGTTTTTT.

The V call is TRBV5-1, the J call TRBJ1-2; 7 nucleotides line up with TRBD1. Germline V gene sequence: CDR1 SGHRS, CDR2 YFSETQ. J lost 0 bases, V lost 1 base, and 3 bases had no gene match. The CDR3 sequence is 15 residues long. DNA of the CDR3: TGCGCCAGCAGCTTGACAGGGGATTCTAACTATGGCTACACCTTC. This sequence encodes CASSLTGDSNYGYTF.

This rearrangement joins TRBV11-2 to TRBJ1-1; the D is unclear. This CDR3 spans 11 amino acids. Looked up from germline, CDR1 is SGHAT and CDR2 is FQNNGV. The V end lost 5 bases, the J end lost 3 bases, and 4 bases lay between the germline ends. In DNA, the CDR3 is TGTGCCAGCAGCCCTTACACTGAAGCTTTCTTT. It specifies CASSPYTEAFF. Drawing the rest from reference TRBV11-2 and TRBJ1-1, the complete variable domain is EAGVAQSPRYKIIEKRQSVAFWCNPISGHATLYWYQQILGQGPKLLIQFQNNGVVDDSQLPKDRFSAERLKGVDSTLKIQPAKLEDSAVYLCASSPYTEAFFGQGTRLTVV.

The rearrangement links TRBV11-2 to TRBJ2-1, with TRBD1 matching 8 bases. The germline V gene has CDR1 SGHAT and CDR2 FQNNGV. The CDR3 contains 16 residues. V lost 7 bases to trimming and J lost 8 bases; unmatched junction nucleotides: 16. The CDR3 DNA reads as TGTGCCAGCAACAATTACCCGGGACAGGTAATACATGAGCAGTTCTTC. Translated: CASNNYPGQVIHEQFF.

V usage is TRBV7-9 and J usage is TRBJ2-3; D possibly matches TRBD1 or TRBD2 (6 bases each). V shed 6 bases and J shed 2 bases, with 12 bases lying between them. Germline CDR1 is SEHNR and CDR2 is FQNEAQ (reference sequence). This CDR3 has 14 amino acids. CDR3 region: CASSRRGATDTQYF. The CDR3 nucleotides are TGTGCCAGCAGTCGGAGGGGGGCCACAGATACGCAGTATTTT.

A single count supports this clone. The V gene is TRBV20-1, the J gene TRBJ2-1; unclear D gene. CDR3 size: 11 residues. Germline CDR1 is DFQATT and CDR2 is SNEGSKA (reference sequence). V dropped 3 bases and J dropped 9 bases, with 9 bases sitting between them. The CDR3 sequence: CSASPSIEQFF. The CDR3 coding sequence is TGCAGTGCTAGCCCTAGTATTGAGCAGTTCTTC.

As regards this clone: Other nucleotide sequences in the sample specify the same CDR3. The chain uses TRBV7-2 and TRBJ2-7, with D perhaps TRBD1 or TRBD2 (5 bases each). V was clipped by 5 bases and J by 1 base, with 12 bases between them. Germline V gene data show CDR1 as SGHTA and CDR2 as FQGNSA. The CDR3 runs to 14 residues. The CDR3 here is CASSPRGASYEQYF. The CDR3 region has the DNA TGTGCCAGCAGCCCGCGAGGGGCGTCCTACGAGCAGTACTTC. Variable domain in full (rest from reference TRBV7-2 and TRBJ2-7): GAGVSQSPSNKVTEKGKDVELRCDPISGHTALYWYRQSLGQGLEFLIYFQGNSAPDKSGLPSDRFSAERTGGSVSTLTIQRTQQEDSAVYLCASSPRGASYEQYFGPGTRLTVT.

The chain is built from TRBV27 and TRBJ1-2; no clear D. The CDR3 is 13 residues long. The germline V gene has CDR1 MNHEY and CDR2 SMNVEV (reference sequence). Trimming pared 6 bases from V and 3 bases from J, leaving 11 bases between. CDR3 coding DNA: TGTGCCAGCAGCAGACACCCGGACTATGGCTACACCTTC. Its translation is CASSRHPDYGYTF.

This clone appeared a few times. The V call is TRBV18, the J call TRBJ2-5; D unclear. Between the trimmed V and J ends, which lost 3 bases and 5 bases, there was a span of 7 bases. The V gene's germline CDR1 is KGHSH and CDR2 LQKENI. CDR3 size: 12 residues. The CDR3 is CASSPPTETQYF. The CDR3 DNA sequence: TGTGCCAGCTCACCCCCAACGGAGACCCAGTACTTC.

The chain recombines TRBV10-3 with TRBJ2-1; D remains unclear. CDR1 ENHRY and CDR2 SYGVKD come from the germline V gene. This CDR3 spans 12 amino acids. V was trimmed by 0 bases and J by 6 bases, leaving 3 bases between them. The CDR3 DNA follows: TGTGCCATCAGTGAGTCCCCCAATGAGCAGTTCTTC. This translates into CAISESPNEQFF.

J is TRBJ2-3 and V is TRBV7-9, with a possible D match to TRBD2 (6 bases). Germline values: CDR1 SEHNR, CDR2 FQNEAQ (reference sequence). V lost 7 bases and J lost 5, with 13 bases in between. The CDR3 totals 13 residues. The CDR3 nucleotides read TGTGCCAGCACCAGAGGGACTGTAGATACGCAGTATTTT. This codes for CASTRGTVDTQYF. The whole variable domain, remainder taken from reference TRBV7-9 and TRBJ2-3, is DTGVSQNPRHKITKRGQNVTFRCDPISEHNRLYWYRQTLGQGPEFLTYFQNEAQLEKSRLLSDRFSAERPKGSFSTLEIQRTEQGDSAMYLCASTRGTVDTQYFGPGTRLTVL.

The chain joins TRBV6-5 to TRBJ1-4, with 8 bases identical to TRBD1. After removal of 5 bases from V and 8 bases from J, the junction contained 10 bases not matched to a gene. The CDR3 is 15 amino acids. Germline CDR1 and CDR2: MNHEY and SVGAGI. CDR3 residues: CASSPIDRGGEKLFF. The CDR3 nucleotides are TGTGCCAGCAGTCCCATAGACAGGGGAGGGGAAAAACTGTTTTTT.

The chain has TRBV6-5 and TRBJ1-1, with 8 nucleotides matching TRBD1. This CDR3 has 15 amino acids. Per germline, CDR1 MNHEY and CDR2 SVGAGI. V shed 8 bases, J shed 6 bases, and the junction held 14 bases outside the gene matches. This CDR3 reads CASRQRQGRRAEAFF. In DNA form, the CDR3 reads TGTGCCAGCCGGCAGCGACAGGGGAGGAGGGCTGAAGCTTTCTTT.

The genes are TRBV4-1 and TRBJ2-1; D is perhaps TRBD2 (6 bases). The CDR3 runs 18 residues. Trimming left V 0 bases short and J 0 bases short, with 15 bases between. The germline gives CDR1 MGHRA, CDR2 YSYEKL. The CDR3 DNA follows: TGCGCCAGCAGCCAAGATCTCGCCGCGGGGAGCTCCTACAATGAGCAGTTCTTC. Translation: CASSQDLAAGSSYNEQFF.

The chain uses TRBV6-5 and TRBJ2-3; D is perhaps TRBD2 (6 bases). CDR1 is MNHEY, CDR2 SVGAGI, per germline. Trimming pared 4 bases from V and 4 bases from J, leaving 18 bases between. The CDR3 sequence is 16 residues long. The CDR3 DNA follows: TGTGCCAGCAGTTCCCGGCGGGTCGGGGGTCCAGATACGCAGTATTTT. Its protein product is CASSSRRVGGPDTQYF.

Here the CDR3 DNA reads TGTGCCAGCAGCAGACGTGGACAGGGCTCCGGGGAGCTGTTTTTT. Protein: CASSRRGQGSGELFF. This chain uses TRBV9 with TRBJ2-2; 8 bases fit TRBD1. The V segment lost 4 bases and the J segment 6 bases; nucleotides outside the gene matches: 8. The CDR3 loop spans 15 amino acids. The germline CDR1 and CDR2 sequences are SGDLS and YYNGEE.

The chain combines TRBV7-2 with TRBJ2-2; TRBD1 is a possible D gene (6 bases). CDR1 and CDR2 (germline): SGHTA, FQGNSA. Trimming removed 7 bases at V and 7 bases at J, with 16 bases between. This CDR3 spans 14 amino acids. The CDR3 reads CASNLMGADGELFF. The CDR3 DNA follows: TGTGCCAGCAACCTTATGGGGGCGGACGGGGAGCTGTTTTTT.

The chain carries TRBV7-9 and TRBJ2-2; D gene unclear. The CDR3 totals 12 residues. Germline CDR1 reads SEHNR; CDR2 reads FQNEAQ (reference sequence). V was pared by 5 bases and J by 8 bases, with 9 bases between. The CDR3 region is CASSLLPGELFF. CDR3 sequence (DNA): TGTGCCAGCAGCCTGCTGCCGGGGGAGCTGTTTTTT.

The chain recombines TRBV6-6 with TRBJ1-2, with D tentatively TRBD1 (6 bases). CDR3 length equals 13 residues. Germline values: CDR1 MNHNY, CDR2 SVGAGI (reference sequence). V was shortened by 8 bases and J by 7 bases, with 17 bases between the two germline ends. This chain's CDR3 is CASWLTGEGGYTF. The CDR3 coding sequence is TGTGCCAGCTGGTTGACAGGCGAAGGTGGCTACACCTTC.

Within the sample, this clone is medium-sized. V is TRBV7-2 and J is TRBJ1-1; D may be TRBD1 (5 bases). The CDR3 length is 14 residues. From germline, CDR1 is SGHTA and CDR2 FQGNSA. The germline V and J ends were trimmed by 4 bases and 4 bases, with 13 bases remaining between them. This chain's CDR3 is CASSSTGGTTEAFF. As DNA, the CDR3 is TGTGCCAGCAGCTCGACTGGGGGAACCACTGAAGCTTTCTTT. Together with reference TRBV7-2 and TRBJ1-1, the CDR3 gives the full variable domain: GAGVSQSPSNKVTEKGKDVELRCDPISGHTALYWYRQSLGQGLEFLIYFQGNSAPDKSGLPSDRFSAERTGGSVSTLTIQRTQQEDSAVYLCASSSTGGTTEAFFGQGTRLTVV.

This clone appeared a few times. This chain uses TRBV18 with TRBJ1-1; D may be TRBD1 (5 bases). CDR1 and CDR2 from the germline V gene are KGHSH and LQKENI. The CDR3 is 15 residues long. Trimming shortened V by 3 bases and J by 3 bases, and 14 bases separated the two germline ends. In DNA, the CDR3 is TGTGCCAGCTCACCCGGGCGGGGGAGGGACACTGAAGCTTTCTTT. Translating it yields CASSPGRGRDTEAFF.

The chain joins TRBV18 to TRBJ1-1; 8 nucleotides line up with TRBD1. CDR3 length: 15 residues. Unmatched junction bases numbered 3, after V lost 2 bases and J lost 1 base. From germline, CDR1 is KGHSH and CDR2 LQKENI. As DNA, the CDR3 is TGTGCCAGCTCACCAAGGACAGGGACGAACACTGAAGCTTTCTTT. Residues: CASSPRTGTNTEAFF. Using reference TRBV18 and TRBJ1-1 for the parts outside the CDR3, the full variable domain is NAGVMQNPRHLVRRRGQEARLRCSPMKGHSHVYWYRQLPEEGLKFMVYLQKENIIDESGMPKERFSAEFPKEGPSILRIQQVVRGDSAAYFCASSPRTGTNTEAFFGQGTRLTVV.

The rearrangement uses TRBV30 and TRBJ1-5; D perhaps matches TRBD1 (5 bases). Between the trimmed V and J ends, which lost 2 bases and 4 bases, there was a span of 9 bases. The CDR3 covers 13 residues. Germline CDR1 is GTSNPN and CDR2 is SVGIG (reference sequence). This CDR3 is CAWSPDSNQPQHF. As DNA, the CDR3 is TGTGCCTGGAGTCCTGACAGTAATCAGCCCCAGCATTTT.

V usage is TRBV5-4 and J usage is TRBJ1-6, with D hard to call. Trimming cost V 4 bases and J 5 bases, with 10 bases left between them. CDR1 is SGHNT and CDR2 is YYREEE in the germline V gene (reference sequence). The CDR3 has 14 residues. The CDR3 DNA follows: TGTGCCAGCAGCCCCGAACTAAATAATTCACCCCTCCACTTT. Encoded protein: CASSPELNNSPLHF.